This is a list of T cell receptor beta chains from one sample in a study of shared clonotypes between healthy human individuals. TCRdb keeps only in-frame clones here, not all; method: immunoSEQ multiplex PCR. The sample holds nearly 2 million clones, approximately 94% seen once. What was sequenced was naive CD8+ T cells sorted from blood. The receptors here all came from a man younger than 30 in good health. Both conserved end residues are part of each CDR3. Fields, in order: clone size, D gene, V gene, J gene, CDR3 DNA, CDR3 protein. A D gene is named only where the DNA matches it firmly. Not all rows give a size; the values are once, few, many and, for expanded clones, a class.

>NA|NA|TRBV19|TRBJ2-1
TGTGCCAGTAGTCGGACAAATGGATACAATGAGCAGTTCTTC
CASSRTNGYNEQFF
>NA|NA|TRBV13|TRBJ2-1
TGTGCCAGCAGCTTACGGAAAAGCGCCAATGAGCAGTTCTTC
CASSLRKSANEQFF
>NA|NA|TRBV28|TRBJ2-1
TGTGCCAGCAGTCCGGGACTGAATTACAATGAGCAGTTCTTC
CASSPGLNYNEQFF
>few|NA|TRBV19|TRBJ1-2
TGTGCCAGTAGTATGACAGCCACTAACTATGGCTACACCTTC
CASSMTATNYGYTF
>NA|NA|TRBV6-6|TRBJ1-1
TGTGCCAGCAGTTACTCATTAGGGTTGACCAACACTGAAGCTTTCTTT
CASSYSLGLTNTEAFF
>NA|TRBD1|TRBV27|TRBJ2-7
TGTGCCAGCAGTTTATCCCAGACAGGGCACGAGCAGTACTTC
CASSLSQTGHEQYF
>NA|NA|TRBV5-8|TRBJ2-2
TGTGCCAGCCCAAGGGCTCCCGGGGAGCTGTTTTTT
CASPRAPGELFF
>NA|NA|TRBV7-9|TRBJ1-1
TGTGCCAGCAGCTTAGCCTCGCACACTGAAGCTTTCTTT
CASSLASHTEAFF
>once|NA|TRBV7-9|TRBJ1-1
TGTGCCAGCAAAGGTTACGGGGGGCACACTGAAGCTTTCTTT
CASKGYGGHTEAFF
>NA|NA|TRBV10-2|TRBJ2-5
TGCGCCAGCAGTGAATTTGAGGGCCGACAAGAGACCCAGTACTTC
CASSEFEGRQETQYF
>NA|NA|TRBV18|TRBJ2-5
TGTGCCAGCTCACCCACTGAAGAAGAGACCCAGTACTTC
CASSPTEEETQYF
>NA|TRBD2|TRBV19|TRBJ2-3
TGTGCCAGTAGTATGTCACTAGCGGGGCCCAATACGCAGTATTTT
CASSMSLAGPNTQYF
>NA|TRBD1|TRBV6-1|TRBJ2-7
TGTGCCAGCAGTGAAGGGACAGGGACCGCAGGCTACGAGCAGTACTTC
CASSEGTGTAGYEQYF
>NA|NA|TRBV5-1|TRBJ2-1
TGCGCCAGCGGAACCTACAATGAGCAGTTCTTC
CASGTYNEQFF
>NA|NA|TRBV6-6|TRBJ2-3
TGTGCCAGCAGTTACTCGAATCCGGATACGCAGTATTTT
CASSYSNPDTQYF
>NA|TRBD2|TRBV6-5|TRBJ2-1
TGTGCCAGCAGCCTTAGCGGGGACAATGAGCAGTTCTTC
CASSLSGDNEQFF
>NA|TRBD1|TRBV2|TRBJ1-6
TGTGCCAGCAGTGGGACAGGGGGCGACTCACCCCTCCACTTT
CASSGTGGDSPLHF
>NA|TRBD1|TRBV27|TRBJ2-2
TGTGCCGTAGCAGGGGGCACCGGGGAGCTGTTTTTT
CAVAGGTGELFF
>NA|NA|TRBV11-2|TRBJ2-7
TGTGCCAGCAGCTTAGGGCCCCCGGGCGTCTCCTACGAGCAGTACTTC
CASSLGPPGVSYEQYF
>NA|TRBD1|TRBV6-1|TRBJ1-4
TGTGCCAGCAGTACAGGACAGGGCGGTGAAAAACTGTTTTTT
CASSTGQGGEKLFF
>NA|TRBD1|TRBV2|TRBJ1-2
TGTGCCAGCAGTGAATGGGGACAGGGGGTCAGTGGCTACACCTTC
CASSEWGQGVSGYTF
>NA|NA|TRBV7-2|TRBJ1-2
TGTGCCAGCAGCCCCCTCGGGATTCCCCATGGCTACACCTTC
CASSPLGIPHGYTF
>NA|TRBD2|TRBV5-4|TRBJ2-2
TGTGCCAGCAGCTTGGCTCCGGGACTAGCGGCCGGCGAGCTGTTTTTT
CASSLAPGLAAGELFF
>NA|NA|TRBV5-1|TRBJ2-7
TGCGCCAGCAGCTTGGCCAGTCAGGGCGACGAGCAGTACTTC
CASSLASQGDEQYF
>NA|NA|TRBV11-2|TRBJ2-5
TGTGCCAGCAGCCCCGCCGGGGACAACCCCGAGCGGGAGACCCAGTACTTC
CASSPAGDNPERETQYF
>NA|NA|TRBV4-1|TRBJ1-2
TGCGCCAGCAGCCGAGAGCGAGGGGACTATGGCTACACCTTC
CASSRERGDYGYTF
>NA|NA|TRBV6-5|TRBJ1-1
TGTGCCAGCAGTTACAACTGGATCGGCGGCGCTGAAGCTTTCTTT
CASSYNWIGGAEAFF
>NA|NA|TRBV5-4|TRBJ2-3
TGTGCCAGCAGCTTGTCGGGGTTTGGGACAGATACGCAGTATTTT
CASSLSGFGTDTQYF
>NA|NA|TRBV7-9|TRBJ1-4
TGTGCCAGCAGCTACGACAGCAACCGGGAAAAACTGTTTTTT
CASSYDSNREKLFF
>NA|NA|TRBV30|TRBJ2-3
TGTGCCTGGAGTGTTAAACAGTGGGCTGGCACAGATACGCAGTATTTT
CAWSVKQWAGTDTQYF
>NA|NA|TRBV4-1|TRBJ2-5
TGCGCCAGCAGCCAACGCAACGGAGCCCAAGAGACCCAGTACTTC
CASSQRNGAQETQYF
>NA|TRBD2|TRBV27|TRBJ2-1
TGTGCCAGCAGCCCCGGGGTAGCGGGAGTCCCGTTCTTC
CASSPGVAGVPFF
>NA|NA|TRBV7-9|TRBJ2-2
TGTGCCAGCAGCGTACTGCCGACCGGGGAGCTGTTTTTT
CASSVLPTGELFF
>NA|NA|TRBV27|TRBJ2-7
TGTGCCAGCACCACGGACATTTCCGAGCAGTACTTC
CASTTDISEQYF
>NA|NA|TRBV23-1|TRBJ1-2
TGCGCCAGCAGTCAACCCCAAACAGGGCCGGGCTACACCTTC
CASSQPQTGPGYTF
>NA|TRBD2|TRBV7-2|TRBJ2-7
TGTGCCAGCAGCTTGGGACTAGGGTCCTACGAGCAGTACTTC
CASSLGLGSYEQYF
>NA|NA|TRBV4-3|TRBJ1-1
TGCGCCAGCAGCCCGGGGAACACTGAAGCTTTCTTT
CASSPGNTEAFF
>NA|NA|TRBV25-1|TRBJ1-2
TGTGCCAGCAGTGAATATGTTGGGGCTTGGCGGTATGGCTACACCTTC
CASSEYVGAWRYGYTF